The rows below give T cell receptor beta chains drawn from one sample of a study of long-term antiretroviral therapy in people with HIV. TCRdb keeps only in-frame clones here, not all; method: immunoSEQ multiplex PCR. The table has about 29,000 clones, more than 85% seen once; the top ten hold about 7%. Specimen: unsorted PBMCs, collected around 5 years before starting antiretroviral therapy. These receptors were obtained from a man between 45 and 60 years old with HIV. Both conserved end residues are part of each CDR3. A D gene is named only where the DNA matches it firmly. Rows may omit the clone size; those that give it use once, few, many or a size class.

TRBD1	TRBJ1-2	few	TRBV28	TGTGCCAGCAGCCCCCGGTGGGGACAGGGGAACTATGGCTACACCTTC	CASSPRWGQGNYGYTF
NA	TRBJ1-2	NA	TRBV7-9	TGTGCCAGCAGCTTAGTCCATGGCTACACCTTC	CASSLVHGYTF
NA	TRBJ2-7	NA	TRBV9	TGTGCCAGCAGCGTAGGGCGGCTGGACACCTACGAGCAGTACTTC	CASSVGRLDTYEQYF
TRBD2	TRBJ2-1	NA	TRBV13	TGTGCCAGCAGCCCCTTACTAGCGGGAGGCGATGAGCAGTTCTTC	CASSPLLAGGDEQFF
NA	TRBJ2-7	NA	TRBV7-2	TGTGCCAGCAGCTCAGTTCCCTACGAGCAGTACTTC	CASSSVPYEQYF
TRBD2	TRBJ2-7	few	TRBV7-6	TGTGCCAGCAGCGATGGGACTAGCGGTTCCTACGAGCAGTACTTC	CASSDGTSGSYEQYF
TRBD1	TRBJ2-3	NA	TRBV18	TGTGCCAGCTCACCAGGGACAGACACAGATACGCAGTATTTT	CASSPGTDTDTQYF
NA	TRBJ2-2	NA	TRBV10-3	TGTGCCATCAGTGAGTCGGGAGGCCCCGGGGAGCTGTTTTTT	CAISESGGPGELFF
TRBD1	TRBJ1-2	few	TRBV6-5	TGTGCCAGCAGCGGTACAGGGGGATCCCTGCGCGGCTACACCTTC	CASSGTGGSLRGYTF
NA	TRBJ1-5	NA	TRBV5-5	TGTGCCAGCAGCTTTTTTTTCAGGGATGGAGATCAGCCCCAGCATTTT	CASSFFFRDGDQPQHF
NA	TRBJ2-5	NA	TRBV7-6	TGTGCCAGCAGCTCCCGAGGAGTTCGCGGACGGGAGACCCAGTACTTC	CASSSRGVRGRETQYF
TRBD2	TRBJ2-3	NA	TRBV13	TGTGCCAGCAGCTTTGTGAAGCGGGGGGACAACACAGATACGCAGTATTTT	CASSFVKRGDNTDTQYF
NA	TRBJ1-2	NA	TRBV5-5	TGTGCCAGCAGCTTCAGGGCTAACTATGGCTACACCTTC	CASSFRANYGYTF
TRBD1	TRBJ1-2	NA	TRBV28	TGTGCCAGCAGTTTGATTGAGCCGGGACAGGGGAACTATGGCTACACCTTC	CASSLIEPGQGNYGYTF
NA	TRBJ1-5	NA	TRBV5-1	TGCGCCAGCAGCTTGGGCCCTATTGATAGCGTCAATCAGCCCCAGCATTTT	CASSLGPIDSVNQPQHF
NA	TRBJ1-2	NA	TRBV11-2	TGTGCCAGCAGCTTAGATCTGGGACACGGCGGAAAATTTGGCTACACCTTC	CASSLDLGHGGKFGYTF
NA	TRBJ2-7	NA	TRBV19	TGTGCCAGTAGTGCCCGGGCACGAACCTACGAGCAGTACTTC	CASSARARTYEQYF
TRBD1	TRBJ2-7	NA	TRBV5-4	TGTGCCAGCAGCTTAGTGGACAGGGCGTTCCACGAGCAGTACTTC	CASSLVDRAFHEQYF
TRBD1	TRBJ2-7	NA	TRBV18	TGTGCCAGCTCAATCACAGGGGGCTCCTACGAGCAGTACTTC	CASSITGGSYEQYF
NA	TRBJ2-3	NA	TRBV6-4	TGTGCCAGCAGCCAGGAGGCGGGCACAGATACGCAGTATTTT	CASSQEAGTDTQYF
TRBD2	TRBJ2-5	NA	TRBV5-1	TGCGCCAGCAGCTATCCGGGACTAGCGGGGGGCCGGGAGACCCAGTACTTC	CASSYPGLAGGRETQYF
NA	TRBJ2-5	NA	TRBV7-9	TGTGCCAGCAGCCGAATCCAAGAGACCCAGTACTTC	CASSRIQETQYF
NA	TRBJ1-1	NA	TRBV30	TGTGCCTGGAGGCATCAGAACACTGAAGCTTTCTTT	CAWRHQNTEAFF
NA	TRBJ2-6	NA	TRBV7-9	TGTGCCAGCAGCCCTCAGTCGGGGAGATCTGGGGCCAACGTCCTGACTTTC	CASSPQSGRSGANVLTF
NA	TRBJ2-1	once	TRBV6-6	TGTGCCAGCAGTTACCCTCCTAAGATGGCCTACAATGAGCAGTTCTTC	CASSYPPKMAYNEQFF
NA	TRBJ1-2	few	TRBV11-2	TGTGCCAGCAGCGGTCAGGGTTTTGGCTACACCTTC	CASSGQGFGYTF
TRBD2	TRBJ2-1	NA	TRBV7-2	TGTGCCAGCAGGATAAGGGGGACTAGCCGGACAAGCTCCTACAATGAGCAGTTCTTC	CASRIRGTSRTSSYNEQFF
TRBD1	TRBJ1-2	NA	TRBV5-8	TGTGCCAGCAGACAGCCCACCGGGACAGGGGGGGAGTATGGCTACACCTTC	CASRQPTGTGGEYGYTF
NA	TRBJ1-3	NA	TRBV29-1	TGCAGCGGAGGGAACTCTGGAAACACCATATATTTT	CSGGNSGNTIYF
NA	TRBJ2-7	NA	TRBV7-3	TGTGCCAGCAGCTTAACTTACCTAGGGAGTGGTGTATCCTACGAGCAGTACTTC	CASSLTYLGSGVSYEQYF
NA	TRBJ1-1	NA	TRBV19	TGTGCCAGTAGTGATCAGGGAGACACTGAAGCTTTCTTT	CASSDQGDTEAFF
NA	TRBJ2-5	NA	TRBV29-1	TGCAGCGTTGATCGGCAGGGCAAACGGGAGACCCAGTACTTC	CSVDRQGKRETQYF
NA	TRBJ1-5	NA	TRBV28	TGTGCCCATGGGGGCCGGCTCGGGCCCCAGCATTTT	CAHGGRLGPQHF
NA	TRBJ1-3	NA	TRBV4-3	TGCGCCAGCAGCCAAGAGGGCCAGTACTCTGGAAACACCATATATTTT	CASSQEGQYSGNTIYF
NA	TRBJ1-1	NA	TRBV7-3	TGTGCCAGCAGCTTACAGGGACAATCCACGGAGGCTTTCTTT	CASSLQGQSTEAFF
NA	TRBJ1-1	NA	TRBV6-5	TGTGCCAGCAGTTTACAAAGGGTGGACACTGAAGCTTTCTTT	CASSLQRVDTEAFF
TRBD1	TRBJ1-4	NA	TRBV5-1	TGCGCCAGCAGCTTGACAGGGGTAACTAATGAAAAACTGTTTTTT	CASSLTGVTNEKLFF
TRBD1	TRBJ2-2	once	TRBV9	TGTGCCAGCAGCGTTATGACAGGGATGGTGGAGCTGTTTTTT	CASSVMTGMVELFF
NA	TRBJ1-4	NA	TRBV4-3	TGCGCCAGCAGCCAAGAGACAAATGAAAAACTGTTTTTT	CASSQETNEKLFF
NA	TRBJ2-5	NA	TRBV7-2	TGTGCCAGCAGCTTAGTCGCTGAGACCCAGTACTTC	CASSLVAETQYF
TRBD1	TRBJ2-3	NA	TRBV5-1	TGCGCCAGCAGCGGGACAGGTACCATAGATACGCAGTATTTT	CASSGTGTIDTQYF
NA	TRBJ2-7	NA	TRBV7-9	TGTGCCAGCAACACGCTGAACGGACCCATGGGATCGGGATACGAGCAGTACTTC	CASNTLNGPMGSGYEQYF
TRBD2	TRBJ2-3	NA	TRBV7-3	TGTGCCAGCAGCTCAGGACTAGCGGGGGGGCAAGATACGCAGTATTTT	CASSSGLAGGQDTQYF
TRBD1	TRBJ1-3	NA	TRBV9	TGTGCCAGCAGCGGATCCCGGGACAGCTCTGGAAACACCATATATTTT	CASSGSRDSSGNTIYF
TRBD2	TRBJ2-1	NA	TRBV7-6	TGTGCCAGCAGCTTCGGGGGGATGTATGAGCAGTTCTTC	CASSFGGMYEQFF
NA	TRBJ1-1	NA	TRBV6-6	TGTGCCAGCAGTTACTCGAACGGGGTTACTGAAGCTTTCTTT	CASSYSNGVTEAFF